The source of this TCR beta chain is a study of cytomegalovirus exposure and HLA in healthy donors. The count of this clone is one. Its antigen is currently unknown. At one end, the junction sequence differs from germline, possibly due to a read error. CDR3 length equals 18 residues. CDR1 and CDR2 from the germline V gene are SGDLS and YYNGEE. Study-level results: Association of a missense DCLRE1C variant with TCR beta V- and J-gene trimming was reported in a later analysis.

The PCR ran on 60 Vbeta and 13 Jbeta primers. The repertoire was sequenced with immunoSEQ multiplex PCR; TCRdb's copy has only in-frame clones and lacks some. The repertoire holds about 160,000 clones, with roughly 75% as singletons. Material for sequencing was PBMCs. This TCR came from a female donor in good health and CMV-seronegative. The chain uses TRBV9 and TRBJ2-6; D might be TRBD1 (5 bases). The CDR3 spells CASSDRPSEASGANGLTF. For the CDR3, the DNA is TGTGCCAGCAGCGACCGGCCTTCCGAGGCGTCTGGGGCCAACGGCCTGACTTTC.